Each of the 8 T cell receptor beta chains below was sequenced from the same sample in a study of blood T cells in healthy people across ages. A sample-barcoded 5' primer and a J-beta primer mix were used in a second PCR of roughly 6 to 11 cycles. TCRdb used MiXCR to reprocess the 5' RACE reads, holding one entry per CDR3 protein. The table has about 1.4 million distinct CDR3 sequences, approximately 59% seen once. The sample was blood. All receptors come from a man between 18 and 29 years old in good health.

The chain employs TRBV2 and TRBJ2-7; 8 nucleotides match TRBD1. V was pared by 2 bases and J by 5 bases, with 8 bases of the junction left unmatched. Germline CDR1 is SNHLY and CDR2 is FYNNEI. The CDR3 sequence is 15 residues long. The CDR3 reads CASSEIQDRANEQYF. The DNA of the CDR3 is TGTGCCAGCAGTGAAATCCAGGACAGGGCTAACGAGCAGTACTTC.

The V gene is TRBV28, the J gene TRBJ2-7, with 7 bases fitting TRBD2. This CDR3 is 16 amino acids long. V shed 6 bases and J 0 bases; nucleotides not matched to a gene: 11. The germline V gene has CDR1 MDHEN and CDR2 SYDVKM. CDR3 DNA: TGTGCCAGCAGGGTTACACAACGGACTAGCTCCTACGAGCAGTACTTC. Translated, it gives CASRVTQRTSSYEQYF.

A remark on this clonotype: Relative to the germline gene, one junction end is altered; a read error may explain this. V is TRBV5-1 and J is TRBJ2-5, with 14 bases fitting TRBD2. The V gene's germline CDR1 is SGHRS and CDR2 YFSETQ. The CDR3 sequence is 17 residues long. The CDR3: CASTLGLAGVGGETQYF. Written as DNA, the CDR3 is TGCGCCAGCACCTTGGGACTAGCGGGAGTTGGCGGAGAGACCCAGTACTTC.

This chain links TRBV14 with TRBJ2-5; a possible D gene is TRBD2 (5 bases). The J call is doubtful: the DNA matches TRBJ2-7 better. The CDR3 totals 16 residues. In germline, CDR1 is SGHDN, CDR2 FVKESK. The CDR3, as DNA: TGTGCCAGCAGCCAAGAAAGAAGCAGCGGTTCCTACGAGCAGTACTTC. Residues: CASSQERSSGSYEQYF.

The chain's CDR3 is CASSLPGTSGDTDTQYF. The CDR3 DNA reads TGTGCCAGCAGTTTACCCGGGACTAGCGGGGACACAGATACGCAGTATTTT. The genes are TRBV28 and TRBJ2-3; 13 bases map to TRBD2. The CDR3 runs to 17 residues. The germline CDR1 and CDR2 sequences are MDHEN and SYDVKM. V dropped 2 bases and J dropped 2; count of bases not matched to a gene: 4.

The genes are TRBV27 and TRBJ2-3; 13 bases line up with TRBD2. The V gene's germline CDR1 is MNHEY and CDR2 SMNVEV (reference sequence). There are 15 residues in the CDR3. Losses at the gene ends were 7 bases for V and 6 bases for J; bases not matched to a gene: 7. The CDR3 DNA sequence: TGTGCCAGCAAAGAACTAGCGGGGGGGCCCGATACGCAGTATTTT. This codes for CASKELAGGPDTQYF.

The chain has TRBV7-9 and TRBJ2-1, with 8 nucleotides matching TRBD1. The CDR3 is 16 amino acids. In germline, CDR1 is SEHNR, CDR2 FQNEAQ (reference sequence). With V trimmed by 7 bases and J by 2 bases, 10 bases remained unmatched. The CDR3 reads CASIPDWGQAYNEQFF. Here the CDR3 DNA reads TGTGCCAGCATCCCGGACTGGGGACAGGCCTACAATGAGCAGTTCTTC.

This sequence joins TRBV4-1 and TRBJ2-3; 8 positions agree with TRBD2. Losses at the gene ends were 3 bases for V and 5 bases for J; bases not matched to a gene: 7. This CDR3 has 15 residues. Germline CDR1 is MGHRA and CDR2 is YSYEKL. CDR3 DNA: TGCGCCAGCAGCCAGTATTCGGGGGGGAGAGATACGCAGTATTTT. This translates into CASSQYSGGRDTQYF.